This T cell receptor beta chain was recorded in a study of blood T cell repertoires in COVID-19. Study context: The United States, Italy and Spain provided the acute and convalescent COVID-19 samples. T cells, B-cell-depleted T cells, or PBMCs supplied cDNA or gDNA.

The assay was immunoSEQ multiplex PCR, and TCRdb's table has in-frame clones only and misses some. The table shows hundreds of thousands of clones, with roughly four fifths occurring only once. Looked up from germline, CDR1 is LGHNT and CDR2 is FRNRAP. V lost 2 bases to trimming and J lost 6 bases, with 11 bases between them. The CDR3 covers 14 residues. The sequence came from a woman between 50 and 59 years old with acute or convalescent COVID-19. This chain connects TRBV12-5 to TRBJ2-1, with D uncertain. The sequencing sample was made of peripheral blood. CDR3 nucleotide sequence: TGTGCTAGTGGTTTGTCCACTGTGGTCAATGAGCAGTTCTTC. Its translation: CASGLSTVVNEQFF.